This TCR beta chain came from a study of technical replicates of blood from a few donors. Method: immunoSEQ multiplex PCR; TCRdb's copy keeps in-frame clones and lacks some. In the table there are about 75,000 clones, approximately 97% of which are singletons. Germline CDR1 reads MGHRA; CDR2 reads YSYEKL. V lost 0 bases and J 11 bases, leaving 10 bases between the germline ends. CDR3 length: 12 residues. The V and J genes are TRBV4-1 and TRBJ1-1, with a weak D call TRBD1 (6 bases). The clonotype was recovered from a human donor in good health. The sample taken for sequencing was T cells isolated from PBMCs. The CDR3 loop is CASSQEGAEAFF. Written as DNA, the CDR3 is TGCGCCAGCAGCCAAGAGGGGGCAGAGGCTTTCTTT.